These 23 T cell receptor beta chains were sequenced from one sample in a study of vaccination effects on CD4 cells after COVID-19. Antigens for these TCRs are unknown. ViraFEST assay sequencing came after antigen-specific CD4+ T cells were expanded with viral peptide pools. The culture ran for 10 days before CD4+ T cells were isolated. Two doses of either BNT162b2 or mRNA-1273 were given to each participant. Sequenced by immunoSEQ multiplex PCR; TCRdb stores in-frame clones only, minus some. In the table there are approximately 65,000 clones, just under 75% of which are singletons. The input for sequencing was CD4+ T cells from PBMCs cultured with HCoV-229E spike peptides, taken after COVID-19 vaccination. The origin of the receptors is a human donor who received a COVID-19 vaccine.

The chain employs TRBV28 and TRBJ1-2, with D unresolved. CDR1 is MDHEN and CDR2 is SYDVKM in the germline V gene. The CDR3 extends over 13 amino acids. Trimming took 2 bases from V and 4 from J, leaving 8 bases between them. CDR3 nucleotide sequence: TGTGCCAGCAGTTTACAACCGACCTATGGCTACACCTTC. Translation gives CASSLQPTYGYTF.

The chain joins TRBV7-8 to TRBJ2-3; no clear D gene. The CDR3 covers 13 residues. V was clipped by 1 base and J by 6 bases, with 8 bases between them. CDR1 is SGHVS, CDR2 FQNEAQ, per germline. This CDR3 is CASSLGEADTQYF. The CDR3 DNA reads TGTGCCAGCAGCTTAGGAGAAGCGGATACGCAGTATTTT. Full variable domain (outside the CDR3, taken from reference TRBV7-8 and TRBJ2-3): GAGVSQSPRYKVAKRGQDVALRCDPISGHVSLFWYQQALGQGPEFLTYFQNEAQLDKSGLPSDRFFAERPEGSVSTLKIQRTQQEDSAVYLCASSLGEADTQYFGPGTRLTVL.

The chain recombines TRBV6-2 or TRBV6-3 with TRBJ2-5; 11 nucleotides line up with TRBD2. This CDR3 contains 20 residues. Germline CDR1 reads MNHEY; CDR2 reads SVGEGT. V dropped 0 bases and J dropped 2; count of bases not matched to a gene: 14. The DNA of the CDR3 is TGTGCCAGCAGTTACTCGAGGGCTCCCTTCGTAGCGGGGGGGCAAGAGACCCAGTACTTC. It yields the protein CASSYSRAPFVAGGQETQYF.

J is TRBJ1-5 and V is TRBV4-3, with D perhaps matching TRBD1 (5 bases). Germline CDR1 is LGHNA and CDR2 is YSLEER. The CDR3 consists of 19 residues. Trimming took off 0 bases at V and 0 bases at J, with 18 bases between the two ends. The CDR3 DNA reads TGCGCCAGCAGCCAAGAACTCGGGGACGCACTTTATAGCAATCAGCCCCAGCATTTT. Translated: CASSQELGDALYSNQPQHF.

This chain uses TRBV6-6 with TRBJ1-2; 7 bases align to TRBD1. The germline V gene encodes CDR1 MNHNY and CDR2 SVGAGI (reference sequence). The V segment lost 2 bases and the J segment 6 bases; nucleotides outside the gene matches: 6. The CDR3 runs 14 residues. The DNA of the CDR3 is TGTGCCAGCAGTTACCTGGGACAGTTCGATGGCTACACCTTC. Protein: CASSYLGQFDGYTF.

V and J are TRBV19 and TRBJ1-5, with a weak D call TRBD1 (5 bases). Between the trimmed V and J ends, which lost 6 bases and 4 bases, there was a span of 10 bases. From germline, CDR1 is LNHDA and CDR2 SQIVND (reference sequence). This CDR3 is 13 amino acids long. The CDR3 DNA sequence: TGTGCCAGTAGCCCGGACAAGAATCAGCCCCAGCATTTT. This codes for CASSPDKNQPQHF.

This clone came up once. CDR3 sequence reads: CASSLFGTGETEAFF. The DNA of the CDR3 is TGTGCCAGCAGCTTATTCGGGACAGGGGAGACTGAAGCTTTCTTT. The chain carries TRBV7-8 and TRBJ1-1; 10 bases align to TRBD1. Trimming cost V 2 bases and J 5 bases; bases outside gene matches: 5. This CDR3 comprises 15 residues. Germline CDR1 reads SGHVS; CDR2 reads FQNEAQ.

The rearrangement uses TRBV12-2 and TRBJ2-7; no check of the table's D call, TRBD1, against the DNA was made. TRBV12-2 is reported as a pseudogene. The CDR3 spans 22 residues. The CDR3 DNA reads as TGTGCAAGTCGTTTAGATGCGGACAGGGGGCTCTCCTACTGTTGGGGCTTCTACGAGCAGTACGTC. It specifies CASRLDADRGLSYCWGFYEQYV.

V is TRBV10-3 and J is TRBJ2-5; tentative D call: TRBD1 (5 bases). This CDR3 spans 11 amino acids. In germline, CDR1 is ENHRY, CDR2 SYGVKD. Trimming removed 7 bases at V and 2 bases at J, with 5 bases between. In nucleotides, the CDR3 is TGTGCCATCAAGGGGCAAGAGACCCAGTACTTC. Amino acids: CAIKGQETQYF.

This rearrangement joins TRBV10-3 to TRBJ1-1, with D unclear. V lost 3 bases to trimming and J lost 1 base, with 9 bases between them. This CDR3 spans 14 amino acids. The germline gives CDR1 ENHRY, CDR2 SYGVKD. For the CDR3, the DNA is TGTGCCATCAGTGAAAGGGCGACGAACACTGAAGCTTTCTTT. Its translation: CAISERATNTEAFF.

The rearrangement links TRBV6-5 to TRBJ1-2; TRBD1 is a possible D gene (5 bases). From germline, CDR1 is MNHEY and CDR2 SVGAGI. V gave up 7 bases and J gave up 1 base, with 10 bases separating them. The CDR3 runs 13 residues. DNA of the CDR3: TGTGCCAGCAACCCGGGGGGTAACTATGGCTACACCTTC. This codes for CASNPGGNYGYTF.

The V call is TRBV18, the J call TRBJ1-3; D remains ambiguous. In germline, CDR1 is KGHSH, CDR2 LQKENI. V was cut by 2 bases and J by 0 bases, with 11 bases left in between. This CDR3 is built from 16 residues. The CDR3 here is CASSPNSQSSGNTIYF. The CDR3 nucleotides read TGTGCCAGCTCACCAAACAGCCAGAGCTCTGGAAACACCATATATTTT.

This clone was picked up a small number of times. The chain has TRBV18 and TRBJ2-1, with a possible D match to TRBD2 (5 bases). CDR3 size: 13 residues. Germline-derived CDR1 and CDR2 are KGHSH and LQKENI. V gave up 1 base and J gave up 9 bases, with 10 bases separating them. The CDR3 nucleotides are TGTGCCAGCTCACCACTGAGGGTCAGTGAGCAGTTCTTC. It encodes CASSPLRVSEQFF.

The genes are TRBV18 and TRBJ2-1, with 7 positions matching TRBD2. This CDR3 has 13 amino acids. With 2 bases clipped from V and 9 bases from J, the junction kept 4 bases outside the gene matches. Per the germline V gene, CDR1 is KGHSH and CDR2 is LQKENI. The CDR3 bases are TGTGCCAGCTCACCATTGGCTAGCGGTGAGCAGTTCTTC. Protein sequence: CASSPLASGEQFF.

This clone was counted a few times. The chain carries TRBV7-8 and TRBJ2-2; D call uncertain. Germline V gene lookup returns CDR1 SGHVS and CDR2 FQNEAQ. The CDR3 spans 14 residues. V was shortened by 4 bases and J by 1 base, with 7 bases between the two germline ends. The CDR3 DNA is TGTGCCAGCAGCTACACAGTGAACACCGGGGAGCTGTTTTTT. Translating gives CASSYTVNTGELFF.

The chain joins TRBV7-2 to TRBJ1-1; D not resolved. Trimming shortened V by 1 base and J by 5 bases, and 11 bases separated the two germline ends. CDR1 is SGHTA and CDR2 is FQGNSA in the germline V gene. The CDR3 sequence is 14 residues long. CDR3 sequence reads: CASSLVVGGTEAFF. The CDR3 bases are TGTGCCAGCAGCTTAGTGGTCGGTGGAACTGAAGCTTTCTTT.

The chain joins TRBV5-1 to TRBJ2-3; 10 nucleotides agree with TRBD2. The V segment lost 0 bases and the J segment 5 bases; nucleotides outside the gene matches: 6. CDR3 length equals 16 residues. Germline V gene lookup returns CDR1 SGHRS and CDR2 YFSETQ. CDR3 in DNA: TGCGCCAGCAGCTTGGATCCAGCGGGGGGGATAGATACGCAGTATTTT. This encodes CASSLDPAGGIDTQYF.

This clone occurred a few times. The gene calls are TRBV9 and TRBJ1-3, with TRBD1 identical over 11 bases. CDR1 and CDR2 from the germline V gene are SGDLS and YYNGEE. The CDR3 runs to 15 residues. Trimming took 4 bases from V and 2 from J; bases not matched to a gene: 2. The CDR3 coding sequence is TGTGCCAGCAGCTGGACAGGGGGCGCTGGAAACACCATATATTTT. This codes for CASSWTGGAGNTIYF.

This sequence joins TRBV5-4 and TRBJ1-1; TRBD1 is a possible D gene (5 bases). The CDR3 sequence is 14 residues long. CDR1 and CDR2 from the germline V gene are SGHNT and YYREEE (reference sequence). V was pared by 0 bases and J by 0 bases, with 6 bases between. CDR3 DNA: TGTGCCAGCAGCTTGGGACAGATGAACACTGAAGCTTTCTTT. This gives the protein CASSLGQMNTEAFF.

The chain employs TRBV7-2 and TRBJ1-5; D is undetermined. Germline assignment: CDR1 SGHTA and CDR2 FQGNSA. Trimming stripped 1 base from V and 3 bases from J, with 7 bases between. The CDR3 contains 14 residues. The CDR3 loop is CASSLVDANQPQHF. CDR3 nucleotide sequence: TGTGCCAGCAGCTTAGTGGATGCCAATCAGCCCCAGCATTTT.

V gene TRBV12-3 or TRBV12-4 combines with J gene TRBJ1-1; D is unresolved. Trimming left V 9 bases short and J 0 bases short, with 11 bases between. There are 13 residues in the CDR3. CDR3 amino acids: CASSFNVNTEAFF. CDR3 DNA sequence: TGTGCCAGTTCTTTCAATGTGAACACTGAAGCTTTCTTT.

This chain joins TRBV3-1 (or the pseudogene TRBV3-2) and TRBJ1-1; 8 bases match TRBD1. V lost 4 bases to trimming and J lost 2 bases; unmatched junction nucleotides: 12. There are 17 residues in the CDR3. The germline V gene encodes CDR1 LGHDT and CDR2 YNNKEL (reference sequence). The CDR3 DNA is TGTGCCAGCAGCCCCGTCCCGGGACAGGATTCTAACACTGAAGCTTTCTTT. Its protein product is CASSPVPGQDSNTEAFF.

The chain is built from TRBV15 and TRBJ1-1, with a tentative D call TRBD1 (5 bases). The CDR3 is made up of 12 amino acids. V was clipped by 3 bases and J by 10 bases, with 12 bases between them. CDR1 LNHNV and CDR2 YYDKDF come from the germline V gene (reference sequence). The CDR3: CATSRGRSGAFF. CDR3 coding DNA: TGTGCCACCAGCAGGGGACGCTCCGGAGCTTTCTTT.